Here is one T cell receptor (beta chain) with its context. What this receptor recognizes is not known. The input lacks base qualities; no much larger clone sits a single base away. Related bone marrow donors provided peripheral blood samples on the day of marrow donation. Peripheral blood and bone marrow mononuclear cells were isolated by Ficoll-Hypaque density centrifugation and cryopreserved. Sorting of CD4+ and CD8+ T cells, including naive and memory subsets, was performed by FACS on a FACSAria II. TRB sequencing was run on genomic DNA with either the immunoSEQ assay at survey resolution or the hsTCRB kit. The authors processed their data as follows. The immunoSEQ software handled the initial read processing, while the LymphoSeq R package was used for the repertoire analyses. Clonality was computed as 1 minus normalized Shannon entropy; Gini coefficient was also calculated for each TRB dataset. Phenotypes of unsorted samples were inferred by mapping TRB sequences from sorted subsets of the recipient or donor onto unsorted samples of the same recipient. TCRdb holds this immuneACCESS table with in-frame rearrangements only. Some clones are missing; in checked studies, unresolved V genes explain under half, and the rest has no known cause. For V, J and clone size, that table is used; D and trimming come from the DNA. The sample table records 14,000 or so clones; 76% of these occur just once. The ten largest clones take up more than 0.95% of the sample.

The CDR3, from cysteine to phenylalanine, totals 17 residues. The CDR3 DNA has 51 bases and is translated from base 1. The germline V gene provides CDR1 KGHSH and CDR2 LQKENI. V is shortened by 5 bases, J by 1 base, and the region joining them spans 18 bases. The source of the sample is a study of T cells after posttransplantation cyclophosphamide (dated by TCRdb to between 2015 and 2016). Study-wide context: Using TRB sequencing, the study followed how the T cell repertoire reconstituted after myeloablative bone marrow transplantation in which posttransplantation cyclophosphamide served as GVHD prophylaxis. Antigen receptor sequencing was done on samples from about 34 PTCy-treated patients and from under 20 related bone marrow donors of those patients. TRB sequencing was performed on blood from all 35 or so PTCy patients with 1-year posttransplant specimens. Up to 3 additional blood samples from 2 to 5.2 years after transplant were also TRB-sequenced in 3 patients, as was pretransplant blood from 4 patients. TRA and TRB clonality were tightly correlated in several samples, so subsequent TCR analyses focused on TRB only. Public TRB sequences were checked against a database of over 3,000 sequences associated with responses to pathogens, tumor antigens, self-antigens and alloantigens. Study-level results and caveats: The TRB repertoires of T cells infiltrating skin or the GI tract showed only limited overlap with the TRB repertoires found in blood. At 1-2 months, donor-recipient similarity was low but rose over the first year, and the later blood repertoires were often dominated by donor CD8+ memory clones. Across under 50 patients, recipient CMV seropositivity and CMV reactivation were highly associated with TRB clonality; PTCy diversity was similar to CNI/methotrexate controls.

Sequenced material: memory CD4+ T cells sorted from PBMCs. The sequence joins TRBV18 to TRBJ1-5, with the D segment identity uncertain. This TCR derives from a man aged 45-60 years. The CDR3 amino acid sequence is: CASSSRGVVSSNQPQHF. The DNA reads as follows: TGTGCCAGCTCATCCCGCGGGGTAGTTAGCAGCAATCAGCCCCAGCATTTT.